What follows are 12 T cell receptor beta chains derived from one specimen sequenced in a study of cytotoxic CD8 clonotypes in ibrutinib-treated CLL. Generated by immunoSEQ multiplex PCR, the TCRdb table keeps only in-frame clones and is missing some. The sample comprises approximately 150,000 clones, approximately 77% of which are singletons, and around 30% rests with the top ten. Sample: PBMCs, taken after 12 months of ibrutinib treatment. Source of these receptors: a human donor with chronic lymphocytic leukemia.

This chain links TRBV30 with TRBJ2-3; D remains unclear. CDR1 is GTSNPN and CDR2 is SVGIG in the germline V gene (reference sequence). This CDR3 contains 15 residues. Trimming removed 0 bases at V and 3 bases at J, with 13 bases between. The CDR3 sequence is CAWSVLGYQTDTQYF. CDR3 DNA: TGTGCCTGGAGTGTACTCGGCTACCAAACAGATACGCAGTATTTT.

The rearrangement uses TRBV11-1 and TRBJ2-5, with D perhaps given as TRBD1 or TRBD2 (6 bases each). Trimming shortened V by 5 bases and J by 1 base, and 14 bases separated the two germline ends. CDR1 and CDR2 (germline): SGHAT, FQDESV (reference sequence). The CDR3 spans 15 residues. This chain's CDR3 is CASSRPGALQETQYF. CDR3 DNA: TGTGCCAGCAGCCGCCCGGGGGCTCTCCAAGAGACCCAGTACTTC. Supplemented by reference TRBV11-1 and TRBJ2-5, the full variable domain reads EAEVAQSPRYKITEKSQAVAFWCDPISGHATLYWYRQILGQGPELLVQFQDESVVDDSQLPKDRFSAERLKGVDSTLKIQPAELGDSAMYLCASSRPGALQETQYFGPGTRLLVL.

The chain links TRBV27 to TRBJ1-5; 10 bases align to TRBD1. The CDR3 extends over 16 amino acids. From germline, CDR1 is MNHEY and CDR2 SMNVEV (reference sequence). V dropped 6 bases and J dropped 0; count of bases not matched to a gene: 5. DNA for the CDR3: TGTGCCAGCAGGGGGACAGGGGTTTATAGCAATCAGCCCCAGCATTTT. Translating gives CASRGTGVYSNQPQHF.

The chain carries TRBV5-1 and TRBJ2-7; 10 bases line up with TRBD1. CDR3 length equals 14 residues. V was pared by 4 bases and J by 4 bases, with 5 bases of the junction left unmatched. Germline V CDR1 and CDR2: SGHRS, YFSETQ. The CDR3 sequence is CASSPQDRGYEQYF. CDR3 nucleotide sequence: TGCGCCAGCAGCCCTCAGGACAGGGGGTACGAGCAGTACTTC. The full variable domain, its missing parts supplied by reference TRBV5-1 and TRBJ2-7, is KAGVTQTPRYLIKTRGQQVTLSCSPISGHRSVSWYQQTPGQGLQFLFEYFSETQRNKGNFPGRFSGRQFSNSRSEMNVSTLELGDSALYLCASSPQDRGYEQYFGPGTRLTVT.

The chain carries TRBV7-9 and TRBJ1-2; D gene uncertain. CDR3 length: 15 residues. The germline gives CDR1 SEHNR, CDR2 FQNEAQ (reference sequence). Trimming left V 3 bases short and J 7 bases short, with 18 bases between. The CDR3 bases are TGTGCCAGCAGCTTGACTACCGCACAGAAGTCTGGCTACACCTTC. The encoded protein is CASSLTTAQKSGYTF. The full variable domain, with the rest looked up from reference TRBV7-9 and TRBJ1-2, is DTGVSQNPRHKITKRGQNVTFRCDPISEHNRLYWYRQTLGQGPEFLTYFQNEAQLEKSRLLSDRFSAERPKGSFSTLEIQRTEQGDSAMYLCASSLTTAQKSGYTFGSGTRLTVV.

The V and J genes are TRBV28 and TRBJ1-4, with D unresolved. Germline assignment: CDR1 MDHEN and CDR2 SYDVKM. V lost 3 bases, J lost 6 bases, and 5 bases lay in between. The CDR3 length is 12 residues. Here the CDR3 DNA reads TGTGCCAGCAGTTTGCGGGATGAAAAACTGTTTTTT. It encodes CASSLRDEKLFF.

This CDR3 is CASSSAGQGITLHF. The CDR3 DNA reads as TGTGCCAGCAGCTCCGCGGGACAGGGAATCACCCTCCACTTT. The rearrangement links TRBV5-8 to TRBJ1-6; 9 bases agree with TRBD1. The ends lost 3 bases at V and 14 bases at J; junction bases unmatched: 9. CDR1 is SGHTS, CDR2 YDEGEE, per germline. The CDR3 has 14 residues.

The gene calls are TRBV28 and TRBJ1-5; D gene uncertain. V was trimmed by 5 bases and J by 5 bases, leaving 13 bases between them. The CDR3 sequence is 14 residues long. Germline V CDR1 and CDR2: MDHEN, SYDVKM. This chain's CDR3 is CASSTSAGYQPQHF. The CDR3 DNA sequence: TGTGCCAGCAGTACCTCGGCTGGTTATCAGCCCCAGCATTTT.

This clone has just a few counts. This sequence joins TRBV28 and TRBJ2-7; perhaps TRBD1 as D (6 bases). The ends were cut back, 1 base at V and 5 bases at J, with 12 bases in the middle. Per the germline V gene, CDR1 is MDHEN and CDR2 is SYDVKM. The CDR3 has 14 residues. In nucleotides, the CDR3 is TGTGCCAGCAGTTTATCCCGGGACATACACGAGCAGTACTTC. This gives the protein CASSLSRDIHEQYF.

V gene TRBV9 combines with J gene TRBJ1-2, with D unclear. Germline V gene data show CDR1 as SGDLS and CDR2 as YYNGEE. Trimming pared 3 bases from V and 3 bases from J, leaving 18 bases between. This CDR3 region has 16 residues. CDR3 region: CASSALATEGYYGYTF. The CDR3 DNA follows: TGTGCCAGCAGCGCCCTTGCCACGGAAGGGTACTATGGCTACACCTTC.

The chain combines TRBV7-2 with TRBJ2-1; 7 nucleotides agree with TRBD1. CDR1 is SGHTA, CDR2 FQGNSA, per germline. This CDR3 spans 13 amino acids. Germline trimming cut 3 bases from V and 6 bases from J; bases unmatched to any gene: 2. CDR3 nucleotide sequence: TGTGCCAGCAGCTTGACAGGGAGCAATGAGCAGTTCTTC. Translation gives CASSLTGSNEQFF.

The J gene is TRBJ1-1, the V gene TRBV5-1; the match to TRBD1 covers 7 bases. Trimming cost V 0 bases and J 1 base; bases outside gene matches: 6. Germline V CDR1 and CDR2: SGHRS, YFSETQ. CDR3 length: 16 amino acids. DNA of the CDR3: TGCGCCAGCAGCTTGGACCAGACAGGGTCGAACACTGAAGCTTTCTTT. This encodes CASSLDQTGSNTEAFF.